This T cell receptor (beta chain) derives from a study of OX40 agonist ivuxolimab in advanced cancers. About the research overall: Patients enrolled in dose escalation were diagnosed with hepatocellular carcinoma, melanoma, renal cell or head and neck cancer. Study-wide results and caveats: Expanded peripheral T-cell antigen specificity went undetermined.

This clone occurred a few times. Its antigen is still unknown. The CDR3 spans 18 residues. CDR1 MNHNS and CDR2 SASEGT come from the germline V gene. V shed 1 base and J shed 1 base, with 20 bases lying between them. TCRdb keeps only in-frame clones here, not all; method: immunoSEQ multiplex PCR. The top ten clones hold approximately 0.33% of a sample with around 65,000 clones, approximately 90% of them seen once. This sequence joins TRBV6-1 and TRBJ2-7; tentative D call: TRBD2 (5 bases). The sequence derives from an adult with an advanced solid tumor such as melanoma, head and neck, liver or kidney cancer. The source material was CD4+ or CD8+ T cells sorted from blood, sampled in a trial of the OX40 agonist ivuxolimab. The CDR3 reads CASSEVWRQLNLSYEQYF. The CDR3, as DNA: TGTGCCAGCAGTGAAGTTTGGAGGCAGCTAAATTTATCCTACGAGCAGTACTTC.